The 25 T cell receptor beta chains below all came from one sample that was sequenced in a study of blood T cell repertoires in COVID-19. Some clones are missing from TCRdb's copy, which holds only in-frame ones; the method was immunoSEQ multiplex PCR. This table holds about 230,000 clones, more than 65% found once. Sequencing was performed on peripheral blood. These receptor sequences come from a man aged 40-49 years who had recovered from COVID-19.

V gene TRBV27 combines with J gene TRBJ2-5; D is unclear. The CDR3 extends over 13 amino acids. V dropped 6 bases and J dropped 0 bases, with 8 bases sitting between them. The germline gives CDR1 MNHEY, CDR2 SMNVEV (reference sequence). The DNA of the CDR3 is TGTGCCAGCAGACAGACCAACCAAGAGACCCAGTACTTC. This sequence encodes CASRQTNQETQYF.

The V call is TRBV9, the J call TRBJ2-1; 12 positions agree with TRBD2. V lost 4 bases to trimming and J lost 6 bases; unmatched junction nucleotides: 8. Looked up from germline, CDR1 is SGDLS and CDR2 is YYNGEE. The CDR3 totals 16 residues. The CDR3 loop is CASSPRLAGALNEQFF. DNA for the CDR3: TGTGCCAGCAGCCCTAGACTAGCGGGGGCCCTCAATGAGCAGTTCTTC. The full variable domain, in which reference TRBV9 and TRBJ2-1 provide the parts outside the CDR3, is DSGVTQTPKHLITATGQRVTLRCSPRSGDLSVYWYQQSLDQGLQFLIQYYNGEERAKGNILERFSAQQFPDLHSELNLSSLELGDSALYFCASSPRLAGALNEQFFGPGTRLTVL.

This clone was seen more than once but under ten times. The V gene is TRBV5-4, the J gene TRBJ1-2; TRBD1 matches at 7 bases. The CDR3 has 14 amino acids. Germline V gives CDR1 SGHNT, CDR2 YYREEE (reference sequence). V shed 6 bases, J shed 0 bases, and the junction held 5 bases outside the gene matches. CDR3 region: CASTLGTANYGYTF. CDR3 sequence (DNA): TGTGCCAGCACCCTCGGGACAGCTAACTATGGCTACACCTTC.

This clone was observed a handful of times. The J gene is TRBJ2-7, the V gene TRBV4-3; a weak D match, TRBD1 (6 bases). V gave up 0 bases and J gave up 3 bases, with 12 bases separating them. The CDR3 is 15 residues long. CDR1 is LGHNA and CDR2 is YSLEER in the germline V gene. CDR3: CASSQDYAGDYEQYF. The CDR3 nucleotides are TGCGCCAGCAGCCAAGATTATGCAGGGGACTACGAGCAGTACTTC.

The CDR3 DNA is TGCAGCGTACGGTGGGGCGGGAACACTGAAGCTTTCTTT. This encodes CSVRWGGNTEAFF. The chain recombines TRBV29-1 with TRBJ1-1, with D maybe TRBD1 (5 bases). There are 13 residues in the CDR3. Germline V lookup: CDR1 SQVTM, CDR2 ANQGSEA. Deletions cut 6 bases from V and 1 base from J, with 12 bases between.

The rearrangement uses TRBV5-1 and TRBJ2-3, with 8 bases fitting TRBD2. The CDR3 extends over 15 amino acids. Trimming took 3 bases from V and 0 from J; bases not matched to a gene: 3. Germline V CDR1 and CDR2: SGHRS, YFSETQ. The CDR3 here is CASSSAGDSTDTQYF. CDR3 sequence (DNA): TGCGCCAGCAGCTCAGCGGGAGACAGCACAGATACGCAGTATTTT.

The chain is built from TRBV18 and TRBJ1-1, with D perhaps TRBD1 (5 bases). The CDR3 runs to 16 residues. The V end lost 2 bases, the J end lost 3 bases, and 16 bases lay between the germline ends. Germline V CDR1 and CDR2: KGHSH, LQKENI. The CDR3 protein is CASSPINGRGDTEAFF. CDR3 nucleotide sequence: TGTGCCAGCTCACCAATAAATGGACGGGGGGACACTGAAGCTTTCTTT.

The V gene is TRBV13, the J gene TRBJ2-3, with 8 bases lining up with TRBD2. The CDR3 spans 16 residues. With 4 bases clipped from V and 4 bases from J, the junction kept 10 bases outside the gene matches. Germline-derived CDR1 and CDR2 are PRHDT and FYEKMQ (reference sequence). The CDR3, as DNA: TGTGCCAGCAGCTCCCCCTGGGCGGGGGGTCCAGATACGCAGTATTTT. This gives the protein CASSSPWAGGPDTQYF.

The rearrangement links TRBV5-5 to TRBJ2-2; the D gene is possibly TRBD1 (6 bases). CDR3 length: 16 residues. The V end lost 4 bases, the J end lost 0 bases, and 13 bases lay between the germline ends. Per the germline V gene, CDR1 is SGHKS and CDR2 is YYEKEE (reference sequence). The CDR3 spells CASSRPPGANTGELFF. The CDR3 DNA reads as TGTGCCAGCAGCCGCCCGCCAGGGGCGAACACCGGGGAGCTGTTTTTT.

V is TRBV3-1 (or the pseudogene TRBV3-2) and J is TRBJ2-3, with no clear D. This CDR3 contains 12 residues. With 6 bases removed from V and 5 bases from J, the gap between germline ends came to 9 bases. The V gene's germline CDR1 is LGHDT and CDR2 YNNKEL (reference sequence). The CDR3 is CASSQSGDTQYF. Here the CDR3 DNA reads TGTGCCAGCAGTCAATCCGGAGATACGCAGTATTTT.

This clone turned up a few times. This chain links TRBV7-9 with TRBJ2-2; 7 bases line up with TRBD2. The junction had 11 bases not matched to a gene; V was cut back by 1 base and J by 6 bases. The CDR3 is 17 residues long. In germline, CDR1 is SEHNR, CDR2 FQNEAQ (reference sequence). The CDR3 DNA reads TGTGCCAGCAGCTTAGTCGGACTAGAGTTTAATCCCGGGGAGCTGTTTTTT. Protein: CASSLVGLEFNPGELFF.

This chain connects TRBV6-5 to TRBJ1-3; possible D gene TRBD1, 5 bases. V was trimmed by 6 bases and J by 0 bases, leaving 9 bases between them. The CDR3 runs to 14 residues. The germline CDR1 and CDR2 sequences are MNHEY and SVGAGI. The CDR3 reads CASRTVFSGNTIYF. The CDR3 bases are TGTGCCAGCAGGACAGTATTCTCTGGAAACACCATATATTTT.

This chain uses TRBV13 with TRBJ1-5, with D uncertain. Looked up from germline, CDR1 is PRHDT and CDR2 is FYEKMQ (reference sequence). The V and J ends lost 0 bases and 7 bases respectively, with 13 bases between them. The CDR3 contains 15 residues. CDR3 nucleotide sequence: TGTGCCAGCAGCTTAGGTCCCGGTCACCGACAGCCCCAGCATTTT. Translation: CASSLGPGHRQPQHF.

The chain carries TRBV6-5 and TRBJ2-5, with 13 bases aligning to TRBD2. The CDR3 totals 14 residues. Germline V gene data show CDR1 as MNHEY and CDR2 as SVGAGI. V shed 6 bases and J 4 bases; nucleotides not matched to a gene: 2. The CDR3 reads CASRRLAGGETQYF. For the CDR3, the DNA is TGTGCCAGCAGAAGACTAGCGGGAGGAGAGACCCAGTACTTC.

V gene TRBV4-3 combines with J gene TRBJ1-4, with unresolved D. V gave up 1 base and J gave up 2 bases, with 20 bases separating them. Per the germline V gene, CDR1 is LGHNA and CDR2 is YSLEER. This CDR3 is 19 amino acids long. CDR3 coding DNA: TGCGCCAGCAGCCAAGCCTATGTGAGGGTATTCTCCACTAATGAAAAACTGTTTTTT. Its protein product is CASSQAYVRVFSTNEKLFF.

The V gene is TRBV15, the J gene TRBJ2-5, with 8 nucleotides matching TRBD1. V was clipped by 4 bases and J by 2 bases; unmatched bases: 9. CDR3 length: 16 amino acids. Germline-derived CDR1 and CDR2 are LNHNV and YYDKDF (reference sequence). The CDR3 loop reads CATSIQGAPRQETQYF. The CDR3 DNA is TGTGCCACCAGCATTCAGGGGGCGCCGAGGCAAGAGACCCAGTACTTC.

The V call is TRBV10-3, the J call TRBJ1-2, with D maybe TRBD1 (6 bases). V lost 4 bases and J 2 bases, leaving 8 bases between the germline ends. Germline assignment: CDR1 ENHRY and CDR2 SYGVKD. This CDR3 region has 13 residues. The CDR3 spells CAISGDKNYGYTF. The CDR3 bases are TGTGCCATCAGTGGGGACAAAAACTATGGCTACACCTTC.

The V call is TRBV5-1, the J call TRBJ2-7; 8 bases fit TRBD2. CDR3 length equals 14 residues. Germline values: CDR1 SGHRS, CDR2 YFSETQ. V lost 3 bases to trimming and J lost 0 bases; unmatched junction nucleotides: 2. CDR3 in DNA: TGCGCCAGCAGCTCGGGGGGGAGCTCCTACGAGCAGTACTTC. As protein: CASSSGGSSYEQYF. Filled out from reference TRBV5-1 and TRBJ2-7, the complete variable domain reads KAGVTQTPRYLIKTRGQQVTLSCSPISGHRSVSWYQQTPGQGLQFLFEYFSETQRNKGNFPGRFSGRQFSNSRSEMNVSTLELGDSALYLCASSSGGSSYEQYFGPGTRLTVT.

V usage is TRBV10-3 and J usage is TRBJ1-1; 10 bases map to TRBD1. Per germline, CDR1 ENHRY and CDR2 SYGVKD. There are 19 residues in the CDR3. V shed 1 base, J shed 4 bases, and the junction held 15 bases outside the gene matches. The DNA of the CDR3 is TGTGCCATCAGTGAGTATGAGGAGACAGGGGGCACTTCAGGCACTGAAGCTTTCTTT. The encoded protein is CAISEYEETGGTSGTEAFF.

This rearrangement joins TRBV11-2 to TRBJ1-2, with a tentative D call TRBD1 (5 bases). Germline V gives CDR1 SGHAT, CDR2 FQNNGV. Deletions cut 2 bases from V and 10 bases from J, with 20 bases between. The CDR3 is 15 amino acids. The CDR3 DNA is TGTGCCAGCAGCTTACAAGAGTCGGGACTAACTGACTACACCTTC. This encodes CASSLQESGLTDYTF.

This clone occurred once. With a much larger clone just one base away, this may be a read error. The chain employs TRBV2 and TRBJ1-1; D gene ambiguous. CDR3 length: 11 residues. Germline CDR1 SNHLY, CDR2 FYNNEI. Deletions cut 6 bases from V and 1 base from J, with 3 bases between. Written as DNA, the CDR3 is TGTGCCAGCAGACAGAACACTGAAGCTTTCTTT. It specifies CASRQNTEAFF.

The chain recombines TRBV19 with TRBJ1-1, with a weak D call TRBD1 (5 bases). The CDR3 has 11 amino acids. Between the trimmed V and J ends, which lost 3 bases and 11 bases, there was a span of 10 bases. Germline values: CDR1 LNHDA, CDR2 SQIVND (reference sequence). DNA of the CDR3: TGTGCCAGTAGTATTGGGGCGGCGGCTTTCTTT. Translated, it gives CASSIGAAAFF.

The chain carries TRBV5-5 and TRBJ2-5; D is undetermined. Trimming left V 0 bases short and J 4 bases short, with 10 bases between. Germline V gene lookup returns CDR1 SGHKS and CDR2 YYEKEE (reference sequence). The CDR3 has 14 residues. The CDR3 region is CASSLVLESETQYF. CDR3 DNA: TGTGCCAGCAGCTTGGTCTTGGAGTCAGAGACCCAGTACTTC.

The chain links TRBV10-1 to TRBJ2-3; D uncertain. The CDR3 contains 16 residues. Germline CDR1 reads WNHNN; CDR2 reads SYGVQD (reference sequence). V was trimmed by 5 bases and J by 1 base, leaving 16 bases between them. CDR3 in DNA: TGCGCCAGCAGTTTCGACTTCAGCGTCGGCACAGATACGCAGTATTTT. As protein: CASSFDFSVGTDTQYF.

A single count supports this clone. Written as DNA, the CDR3 is TGCGCCAGCAGTGTACAGCCCGACACTGAAGCTTTCTTT. It specifies CASSVQPDTEAFF. The genes are TRBV10-1 and TRBJ1-1; D gene ambiguous. V lost 4 bases to trimming and J lost 3 bases, with 9 bases between them. The germline V gene has CDR1 WNHNN and CDR2 SYGVQD (reference sequence). CDR3 length: 13 residues.